These 25 T cell receptor beta chains were sequenced from one sample in a study of T cell responses to AZD1222 COVID-19 vaccine. Sequencing was performed with immunoSEQ multiplex PCR; in TCRdb, only in-frame clones are kept and a portion is missing. The table has more than 85,000 clones, about 89% seen once; the top ten hold approximately 15%. Sequencing was performed on peripheral blood, taken on day 0 of AZD1222 vaccination. The source of these receptors is an adult in good health.

The chain combines TRBV5-1 with TRBJ1-1; D is ambiguous. Germline V lookup: CDR1 SGHRS, CDR2 YFSETQ. V shed 0 bases and J shed 4 bases, with 16 bases lying between them. There are 16 residues in the CDR3. The CDR3 loop is CASSLDGRPWGTEAFF. DNA for the CDR3: TGCGCCAGCAGCTTGGACGGCAGGCCCTGGGGCACTGAAGCTTTCTTT. Supplemented by reference TRBV5-1 and TRBJ1-1, the full variable domain reads KAGVTQTPRYLIKTRGQQVTLSCSPISGHRSVSWYQQTPGQGLQFLFEYFSETQRNKGNFPGRFSGRQFSNSRSEMNVSTLELGDSALYLCASSLDGRPWGTEAFFGQGTRLTVV.

The chain uses TRBV2 and TRBJ2-3; 10 bases map to TRBD2. Germline V gene lookup returns CDR1 SNHLY and CDR2 FYNNEI. The CDR3 has 17 amino acids. V lost 4 bases to trimming and J lost 1 base; unmatched junction nucleotides: 8. The CDR3 nucleotides read TGTGCCAGCAGTGTGTCCTTTCTAGCGGGGGGCACAGATACGCAGTATTTT. Protein product: CASSVSFLAGGTDTQYF. The whole variable domain, filled in from reference TRBV2 and TRBJ2-3, reads EPEVTQTPSHQVTQMGQEVILRCVPISNHLYFYWYRQILGQKVEFLVSFYNNEISEKSEIFDDQFSVERPDGSNFTLKIRSTKLEDSAMYFCASSVSFLAGGTDTQYFGPGTRLTVL.

The chain is built from TRBV3-1 (or the pseudogene TRBV3-2) and TRBJ2-7; 8 bases line up with TRBD2. J was trimmed by 3 bases and V by 4 bases; bases with no gene match: 17. Per germline, CDR1 LGHDT and CDR2 YNNKEL (reference sequence). The CDR3 totals 18 residues. The CDR3: CASSREEPSGTSFYEQYF. DNA for the CDR3: TGTGCCAGCAGCCGAGAAGAACCCTCAGGGACTAGTTTCTACGAGCAGTACTTC.

CDR3 sequence reads: CASSFQDQPQHF. DNA of the CDR3: TGTGCCAGCAGTTTTCAGGATCAGCCCCAGCATTTT. V gene TRBV28 combines with J gene TRBJ1-5; D ambiguous. The CDR3 loop spans 12 amino acids. V was shortened by 3 bases and J by 5 bases, with 5 bases between the two germline ends. CDR1 and CDR2 (germline): MDHEN, SYDVKM. The entire variable domain, with the rest obtained from reference TRBV28 and TRBJ1-5, is as follows: DVKVTQSSRYLVKRTGEKVFLECVQDMDHENMFWYRQDPGLGLRLIYFSYDVKMKEKGDIPEGYSVSREKKERFSLILESASTNQTSMYLCASSFQDQPQHFGDGTRLSIL.

The chain carries TRBV11-1 and TRBJ2-1; D remains unclear. The CDR3 sequence is 11 residues long. V was pared by 4 bases and J by 5 bases, with 3 bases between. The germline V gene encodes CDR1 SGHAT and CDR2 FQDESV (reference sequence). CDR3 sequence reads: CASSYNNEQFF. CDR3 sequence (DNA): TGTGCCAGCAGCTACAACAATGAGCAGTTCTTC.

The rearrangement joins TRBV29-1 to TRBJ2-2; 10 positions agree with TRBD1. The CDR3 runs 14 residues. Germline CDR1 SQVTM, CDR2 ANQGSEA. Trimming at V came to 7 bases and at J to 0 bases, leaving 2 bases not matched to a gene. CDR3 amino acids: CSAGQGANTGELFF. CDR3 coding DNA: TGCAGCGCCGGACAGGGGGCGAACACCGGGGAGCTGTTTTTT.

The CDR3 region has the DNA TGTGCCAGTAGTATTGGGACAAACATGAACACTGAAGCTTTCTTT. It encodes CASSIGTNMNTEAFF. The rearrangement links TRBV19 to TRBJ1-1; weak D call: TRBD1 (6 bases). V was trimmed by 3 bases and J by 0 bases, leaving 11 bases between them. The CDR3 is 15 amino acids. The germline V gene encodes CDR1 LNHDA and CDR2 SQIVND (reference sequence). The whole variable domain, filled in from reference TRBV19 and TRBJ1-1, reads DGGITQSPKYLFRKEGQNVTLSCEQNLNHDAMYWYRQDPGQGLRLIYYSQIVNDFQKGDIAEGYSVSREKKESFPLTVTSAQKNPTAFYLCASSIGTNMNTEAFFGQGTRLTVV.

CDR3 protein: CASSLGSRNTEAFF. DNA for the CDR3: TGTGCCAGCAGCTTAGGAAGTAGGAACACTGAAGCTTTCTTT. The chain has TRBV7-8 and TRBJ1-1; no firm D call. V lost 1 base, J lost 1 base, and 7 bases lay in between. Germline assignment: CDR1 SGHVS and CDR2 FQNEAQ. CDR3 length: 14 amino acids.

This clone showed up just once. The chain recombines TRBV27 with TRBJ2-3; D remains ambiguous. V lost 10 bases and J lost 8, with 13 bases in between. CDR1 is MNHEY and CDR2 is SMNVEV in the germline V gene (reference sequence). The CDR3 has 11 amino acids. The CDR3 DNA reads as TGTGCCACCCACCACGTGGGTACGCAGTATTTT. This gives the protein CATHHVGTQYF.

V and J are TRBV18 and TRBJ1-1; D gene uncertain. In germline, CDR1 is KGHSH, CDR2 LQKENI. CDR3 length: 17 residues. Trimming left V 4 bases short and J 4 bases short, with 22 bases between. DNA of the CDR3: TGTGCCAGCTCACGATCCTCCACGGGGTCTCGGGGCACTGAAGCTTTCTTT. Its protein is CASSRSSTGSRGTEAFF.

CDR3 coding DNA: TGTGCCAGCAGCGCGGACTACGAGCAGTACTTC. This gives the protein CASSADYEQYF. This sequence joins TRBV9 and TRBJ2-7, with D unresolved. Germline V lookup: CDR1 SGDLS, CDR2 YYNGEE. The V and J ends lost 3 bases and 3 bases respectively, with 4 bases between them. The CDR3 is 11 residues long.

The chain joins TRBV30 to TRBJ2-5; D is uncertain. Germline CDR1 GTSNPN, CDR2 SVGIG (reference sequence). Trimming stripped 0 bases from V and 7 bases from J, with 6 bases between. The CDR3 covers 11 residues. As DNA, the CDR3 is TGTGCCTGGAGTGTACTTCGGACCCAGTACTTC. It codes for CAWSVLRTQYF.

The chain combines TRBV7-9 with TRBJ1-2, with a weak D call TRBD1 (6 bases). V was shortened by 5 bases and J by 7 bases, with 26 bases between the two germline ends. The CDR3 length is 17 residues. Germline V CDR1 and CDR2: SEHNR, FQNEAQ (reference sequence). The CDR3 DNA follows: TGTGCCAGCAGCCCACCCCCACGCGGGGGGCATAGCCCTGGCTACACCTTC. It yields the protein CASSPPPRGGHSPGYTF.

J is TRBJ1-2 and V is TRBV4-2, with TRBD1 identical over 8 bases. The trim removed 4 bases at V and 3 bases at J, leaving 10 bases unmatched. This CDR3 region has 16 residues. Germline CDR1 reads LGHNA; CDR2 reads YNFKEQ. The chain's CDR3 is CASSLTRGRSDYGYTF. The CDR3 DNA reads as TGTGCCAGCAGCCTGACCAGGGGGCGCAGTGACTATGGCTACACCTTC.

The chain recombines TRBV19 with TRBJ1-2, with unresolved D. The CDR3 consists of 13 residues. From germline, CDR1 is LNHDA and CDR2 SQIVND (reference sequence). With 5 bases removed from V and 4 bases from J, the gap between germline ends came to 11 bases. The CDR3 spells CASSPPSGYGYTF. CDR3 nucleotide sequence: TGTGCCAGTAGTCCCCCCTCGGGCTATGGCTACACCTTC.

This clone is termed medium-sized. This chain joins TRBV2 and TRBJ1-5; the D is unclear. V lost 6 bases and J 0 bases, leaving 9 bases between the germline ends. The CDR3 runs to 14 residues. Germline CDR1 reads SNHLY; CDR2 reads FYNNEI. CDR3 residues: CASSYSYSNQPQHF. The CDR3 region has the DNA TGTGCCAGCAGCTACAGTTATAGCAATCAGCCCCAGCATTTT.

The V and J genes are TRBV19 and TRBJ2-3, with D uncertain. The ends were cut back, 4 bases at V and 6 bases at J, with 11 bases in the middle. Germline V lookup: CDR1 LNHDA, CDR2 SQIVND (reference sequence). The CDR3 contains 13 residues. The CDR3 loop is CASSTSLFDTQYF. CDR3 bases: TGTGCCAGTAGTACGTCCCTTTTCGATACGCAGTATTTT. Full variable domain (remainder filled in from reference TRBV19 and TRBJ2-3): DGGITQSPKYLFRKEGQNVTLSCEQNLNHDAMYWYRQDPGQGLRLIYYSQIVNDFQKGDIAEGYSVSREKKESFPLTVTSAQKNPTAFYLCASSTSLFDTQYFGPGTRLTVL.

The CDR3 sequence is CATADRPDTGELFF. The CDR3 DNA sequence: TGTGCCACTGCAGACAGGCCGGACACCGGGGAGCTGTTTTTT. This chain joins TRBV2 and TRBJ2-2; a possible D gene is TRBD1 (6 bases). Looked up from germline, CDR1 is SNHLY and CDR2 is FYNNEI. The CDR3 is 14 residues long. Trimming took 10 bases from V and 3 from J, leaving 15 bases between them.

V usage is TRBV5-1 and J usage is TRBJ1-1, with D perhaps TRBD1 (6 bases). Trimming took 0 bases from V and 3 from J, leaving 12 bases between them. The CDR3 consists of 15 residues. Germline V CDR1 and CDR2: SGHRS, YFSETQ. In nucleotides, the CDR3 is TGCGCCAGCAGCTTGGCGGGGAGGGGGGACACTGAAGCTTTCTTT. It is translated as CASSLAGRGDTEAFF.

This clone was seen a single time. The chain couples TRBV5-1 to TRBJ1-2; 8 bases are shared with TRBD1. Germline V CDR1 and CDR2: SGHRS, YFSETQ. The V segment lost 5 bases and the J segment 1 base; nucleotides outside the gene matches: 13. The CDR3 sequence is 17 residues long. CDR3 bases: TGCGCCAGCAGAAACAGGGGGGCACTACCGTATAACTATGGCTACACCTTC. Translated: CASRNRGALPYNYGYTF.

This sequence joins TRBV28 and TRBJ2-7; D may match TRBD1 or TRBD2 (5 bases each). Germline V CDR1 and CDR2: MDHEN, SYDVKM. Trimming cost V 2 bases and J 2 bases, with 7 bases left between them. The CDR3 loop spans 13 amino acids. The CDR3 DNA follows: TGTGCCAGCAGTTTAGTGGGGGCCTACGAGCAGTACTTC. This gives the protein CASSLVGAYEQYF.

The chain joins TRBV2 to TRBJ2-7, with TRBD1 identical over 7 bases. J was trimmed by 3 bases and V by 5 bases; bases with no gene match: 7. The CDR3 has 14 residues. CDR1 SNHLY and CDR2 FYNNEI come from the germline V gene. The CDR3 nucleotides are TGTGCCAGCAGTCTACAGGGGTCAATCTACGAGCAGTACTTC. Its protein product is CASSLQGSIYEQYF.

The rearrangement uses TRBV9 and TRBJ2-7, with TRBD1 matching over 11 bases. The CDR3 has 14 residues. Trimming removed 2 bases from V and 7 bases from J; junction bases left unmatched: 5. Germline values: CDR1 SGDLS, CDR2 YYNGEE. The CDR3 loop reads CASSVGQGAREQYF. The DNA of the CDR3 is TGTGCCAGCAGCGTTGGACAGGGGGCGCGGGAGCAGTACTTC. The full variable domain, in which reference TRBV9 and TRBJ2-7 provide the parts outside the CDR3, is DSGVTQTPKHLITATGQRVTLRCSPRSGDLSVYWYQQSLDQGLQFLIQYYNGEERAKGNILERFSAQQFPDLHSELNLSSLELGDSALYFCASSVGQGAREQYFGPGTRLTVT.

The CDR3 DNA sequence: TGTGCCAGCAGCCAAGCCAGTTCCGGGGAGCTGTTTTTT. Translation gives CASSQASSGELFF. This chain uses TRBV3-1 (or the pseudogene TRBV3-2) with TRBJ2-2; D unclear. Germline lookup yields CDR1 LGHDT and CDR2 YNNKEL (reference sequence). The CDR3 is 13 residues long. Trimming took off 1 base at V and 6 bases at J, with 6 bases between the two ends.

The chain combines TRBV28 with TRBJ2-7; tentative D call: TRBD2 (6 bases). V was clipped by 3 bases and J by 4 bases, with 10 bases between them. This CDR3 contains 13 residues. CDR1 MDHEN and CDR2 SYDVKM come from the germline V gene. The CDR3 spells CASSFRTIYEQYF. The CDR3 DNA reads as TGTGCCAGCAGTTTCCGGACTATTTACGAGCAGTACTTC.